These 11 T cell receptor beta chains came from one sample sequenced in a study of OX40 agonist ivuxolimab in advanced cancers. Assay used: immunoSEQ multiplex PCR; TCRdb lists only in-frame clones, some missing. Seen here are over 85,000 clones, about 91% observed once, and the top ten hold approximately 0.32%. This material consisted of CD4+ or CD8+ T cells sorted from blood, taken in a trial of the OX40 agonist ivuxolimab. These receptors came from an adult with an advanced solid tumor such as melanoma, head and neck, liver or kidney cancer.

CDR3 DNA sequence: TGCAGCGTTCGATTAGGACAGGGGGAAAAACTGTTTTTT. It encodes CSVRLGQGEKLFF. This rearrangement joins TRBV29-1 to TRBJ1-4; 9 bases fit TRBD1. The CDR3 covers 13 residues. The J segment lost 8 bases and the V segment lost 5 bases, leaving 6 bases of the junction unmatched. Germline assignment: CDR1 SQVTM and CDR2 ANQGSEA.

V and J are TRBV28 and TRBJ1-5, with TRBD1 matching 7 bases. Losses at the gene ends were 4 bases for V and 4 bases for J; bases not matched to a gene: 7. Germline loops: CDR1 MDHEN, CDR2 SYDVKM. The CDR3 has 15 residues. The CDR3 loop is CASSSGQTPNQPQHF. The DNA of the CDR3 is TGTGCCAGCAGTTCGGGACAGACCCCTAATCAGCCCCAGCATTTT.

The rearrangement uses TRBV19 and TRBJ2-4; TRBD2 aligns across 9 bases. CDR1 is LNHDA, CDR2 SQIVND, per germline (reference sequence). The CDR3 extends over 18 amino acids. V trimming: 1 base; J trimming: 2 bases; junction bases outside the gene matches: 9. The CDR3: CASSIGTSVPRTKNIQYF. For the CDR3, the DNA is TGTGCCAGTAGTATAGGGACTAGCGTACCGCGGACCAAAAACATTCAGTACTTC.

CDR3 amino acids: CASSYDPGTGGYEQYF. The CDR3 nucleotides read TGTGCCAGCAGTTATGACCCCGGGACAGGGGGCTACGAGCAGTACTTC. The chain joins TRBV6-6 to TRBJ2-7, with 11 positions matching TRBD1. The J segment lost 3 bases and the V segment lost 3 bases, leaving 7 bases of the junction unmatched. Germline V lookup: CDR1 MNHNY, CDR2 SVGAGI (reference sequence). The CDR3 contains 16 residues.

The V gene is TRBV29-1, the J gene TRBJ2-5; maybe TRBD2 (5 bases). Deletions cut 7 bases from V and 5 bases from J, with 20 bases between. The V gene's germline CDR1 is SQVTM and CDR2 ANQGSEA. This CDR3 spans 14 amino acids. This CDR3 reads CSGGRRPAEETQYF. The CDR3 DNA is TGCAGCGGCGGGCGGCGGCCAGCAGAGGAGACCCAGTACTTC.

The chain links TRBV5-1 to TRBJ2-7, with D uncertain. The CDR3 covers 12 residues. V was clipped by 0 bases and J by 2 bases, with 3 bases between them. Germline V gene lookup returns CDR1 SGHRS and CDR2 YFSETQ. The CDR3 spells CASSLDTYEQYF. Here the CDR3 DNA reads TGCGCCAGCAGCTTGGACACCTACGAGCAGTACTTC.

The chain recombines TRBV7-8 with TRBJ2-5, with TRBD2 matching 7 bases. This CDR3 region has 14 residues. In germline, CDR1 is SGHVS, CDR2 FQNEAQ. J gave up 4 bases and V 2 bases, and 4 bases lay outside the gene matches. CDR3 sequence reads: CASSLLLAGETQYF. CDR3 DNA sequence: TGTGCCAGCAGCTTACTGTTAGCGGGAGAGACCCAGTACTTC.

The V gene is TRBV6-4, the J gene TRBJ2-3; 7 nucleotides align to TRBD2. The V gene's germline CDR1 is MRHNA and CDR2 SNTAGT. The V segment lost 7 bases and the J segment 0 bases; nucleotides outside the gene matches: 13. The CDR3 consists of 17 residues. The CDR3 region is CASNRNSGFHSTDTQYF. The CDR3 DNA sequence: TGTGCCAGCAACCGGAATAGCGGGTTCCATAGCACAGATACGCAGTATTTT.

The V call is TRBV5-4, the J call TRBJ2-3; the match to TRBD2 covers 8 bases. V lost 4 bases, J lost 2 bases, and 3 bases stayed unmatched. This CDR3 contains 14 residues. Germline CDR1 SGHNT, CDR2 YYREEE (reference sequence). CDR3 nucleotides: TGTGCCAGCAGCCGTAGCGGGACCACAGATACGCAGTATTTT. Protein product: CASSRSGTTDTQYF.

The chain has TRBV19 and TRBJ2-1, with D perhaps assigned TRBD1 or TRBD2 (5 bases each). CDR3 length: 15 amino acids. Germline-derived CDR1 and CDR2 are LNHDA and SQIVND (reference sequence). Deletions cut 4 bases from V and 2 bases from J, with 12 bases between. The CDR3 coding sequence is TGTGCCAGTAGTAGCCGGGACCTCCCCTACAATGAGCAGTTCTTC. Encoded protein: CASSSRDLPYNEQFF.

This chain uses TRBV6-6 with TRBJ1-5; D gene unclear. The V end was cut by 2 bases, the J end by 6 bases, with 11 bases between. The germline V gene encodes CDR1 MNHNY and CDR2 SVGAGI (reference sequence). The CDR3 has 14 amino acids. The DNA for the CDR3 is TGTGCCAGCAGTTACGATCAAGGGAGTCAGCCCCAGCATTTT. Translation: CASSYDQGSQPQHF.